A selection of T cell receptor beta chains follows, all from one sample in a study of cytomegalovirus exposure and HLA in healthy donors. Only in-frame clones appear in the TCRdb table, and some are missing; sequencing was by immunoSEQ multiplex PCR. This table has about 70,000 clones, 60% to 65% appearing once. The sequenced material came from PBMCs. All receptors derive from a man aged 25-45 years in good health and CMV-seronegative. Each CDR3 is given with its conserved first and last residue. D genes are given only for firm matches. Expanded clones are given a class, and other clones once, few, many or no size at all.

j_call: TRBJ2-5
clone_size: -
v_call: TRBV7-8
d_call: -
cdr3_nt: TGTGCCAGCAGCTTAACCGTCCAGGGGACCCAGTACTTC
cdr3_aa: CASSLTVQGTQYF

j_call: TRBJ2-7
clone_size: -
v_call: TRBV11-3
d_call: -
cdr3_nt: TGTGCCAGCAGCTTAGGGGAGCCGGGTTCTCACGAGCAGTACTTC
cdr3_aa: CASSLGEPGSHEQYF

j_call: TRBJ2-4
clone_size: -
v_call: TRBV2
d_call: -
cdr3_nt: TGTGCCAGCAGTGTGGGACTCCCCGGGGACATTCAGTACTTC
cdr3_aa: CASSVGLPGDIQYF

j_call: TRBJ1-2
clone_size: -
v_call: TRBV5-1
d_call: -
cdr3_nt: TGCGCCAGCAGCGACCAACAGGGAAACTATGGCTACACCTTC
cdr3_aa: CASSDQQGNYGYTF

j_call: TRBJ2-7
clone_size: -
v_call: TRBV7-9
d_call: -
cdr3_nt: TGTGCCAGCAGTCCCGAGGAAGGCTACGAGCAGTACTTC
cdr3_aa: CASSPEEGYEQYF

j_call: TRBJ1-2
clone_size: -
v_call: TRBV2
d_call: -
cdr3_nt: TGTGCCAGCAGTGAATCAAGGGGGTCTGGCTACACCTTC
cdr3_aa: CASSESRGSGYTF

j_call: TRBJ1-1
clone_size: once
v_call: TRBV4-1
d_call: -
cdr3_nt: TGCGCCAGCAGCCAACGGCAGGGGAACACTGAAGCTTTCTTT
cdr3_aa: CASSQRQGNTEAFF

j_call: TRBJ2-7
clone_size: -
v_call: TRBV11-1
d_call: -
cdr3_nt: TGTGCCAGCAGCCCTAGAAGGCTCGAGCAGTACTTC
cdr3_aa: CASSPRRLEQYF

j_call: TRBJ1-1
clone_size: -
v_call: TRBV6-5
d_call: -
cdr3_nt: TGTGCCACCAAGACTTATCTGAACACTGAAGCTTTCTTT
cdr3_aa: CATKTYLNTEAFF

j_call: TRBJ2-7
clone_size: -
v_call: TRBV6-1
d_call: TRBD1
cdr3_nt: TGTGCCAGCAGTGAAGGGACAGGGTTCTCCTACGAGCAGTACTTC
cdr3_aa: CASSEGTGFSYEQYF

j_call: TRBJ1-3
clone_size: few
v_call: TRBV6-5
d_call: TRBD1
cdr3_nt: TGTGCCAGCCTAGGACAGGGGGTGCTTGGAAACACCATATATTTT
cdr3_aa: CASLGQGVLGNTIYF

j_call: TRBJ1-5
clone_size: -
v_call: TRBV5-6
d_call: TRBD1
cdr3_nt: TGTGCCAGCAGCTCCCTAACAGGGGAGAGAGGCCAGCCCCAGCATTTT
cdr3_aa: CASSSLTGERGQPQHF

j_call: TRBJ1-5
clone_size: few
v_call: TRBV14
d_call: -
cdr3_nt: TGTGCCAGCAGCCAGAGGGGGTTGTCGTTGTGGGCAGGGGATCATCAGCCCCAGCATTTT
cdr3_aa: CASSQRGLSLWAGDHQPQHF

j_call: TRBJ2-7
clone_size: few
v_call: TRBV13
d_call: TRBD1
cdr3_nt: TGTGCCAGCAGCCGTGGACAGGGCTACGAGCAGTACTTC
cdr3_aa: CASSRGQGYEQYF

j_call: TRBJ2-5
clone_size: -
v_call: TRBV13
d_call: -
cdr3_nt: TGTGCCAGCAGCACGGGACTGGGACAAGAGACCCAGTACTTC
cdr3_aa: CASSTGLGQETQYF

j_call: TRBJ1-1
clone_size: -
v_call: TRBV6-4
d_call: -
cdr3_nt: TGTGCCAGGATAGGAGCAGAGCCTAACACTGAAGCTTTCTTT
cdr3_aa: CARIGAEPNTEAFF

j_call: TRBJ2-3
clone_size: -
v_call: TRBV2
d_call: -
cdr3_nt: TGTGCCAGCAGGATTGGCACCACAGATACGCAGTATTTT
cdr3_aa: CASRIGTTDTQYF

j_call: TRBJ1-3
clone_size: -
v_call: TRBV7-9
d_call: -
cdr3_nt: TGTGCCAGCAGCTTAGACTCCATTGGAAACACCATATATTTT
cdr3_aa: CASSLDSIGNTIYF

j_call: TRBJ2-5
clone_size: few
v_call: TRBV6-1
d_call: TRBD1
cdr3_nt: TGTGCCAGCTTCTTCGGGACAGTACAAGAGACCCAGTACTTC
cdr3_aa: CASFFGTVQETQYF

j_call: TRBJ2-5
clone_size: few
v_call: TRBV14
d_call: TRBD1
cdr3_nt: TGTGCCAGCAGCCAAGCCAGGGGGAGAGGGGAGACCCAGTACTTC
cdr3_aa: CASSQARGRGETQYF

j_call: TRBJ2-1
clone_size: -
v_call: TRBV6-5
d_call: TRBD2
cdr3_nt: TGTGCCAGCTCTCCTACTAGCGGGGGGGCCGGTGAGCAGTTCTTC
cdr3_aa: CASSPTSGGAGEQFF

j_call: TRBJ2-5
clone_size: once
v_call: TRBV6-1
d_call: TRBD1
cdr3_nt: TGTGCCAGCAGTGCCCAGACAGGGTTTGGGGAGACCCAGTACTTC
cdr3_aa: CASSAQTGFGETQYF

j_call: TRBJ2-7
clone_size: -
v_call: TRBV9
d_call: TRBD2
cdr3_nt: TGTGCCAGCAGCATAACTAGCGGGGGGCTATCCTACGAGCAGTACTTC
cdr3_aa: CASSITSGGLSYEQYF

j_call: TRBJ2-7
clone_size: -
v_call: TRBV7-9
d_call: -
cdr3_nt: TGTGCCAGCAGCTTTCCAAGTCAGGACGAGCAGTACTTC
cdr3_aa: CASSFPSQDEQYF

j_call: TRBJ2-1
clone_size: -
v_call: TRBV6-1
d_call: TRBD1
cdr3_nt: TGTGCCAGCAGTTCCAGGGGGTATGAGCAGTTCTTC
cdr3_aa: CASSSRGYEQFF

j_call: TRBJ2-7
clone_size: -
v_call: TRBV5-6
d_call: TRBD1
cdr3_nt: TGTGCCAGCAGCTTGGGGGACAGAGACGAGCAGTACTTC
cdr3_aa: CASSLGDRDEQYF

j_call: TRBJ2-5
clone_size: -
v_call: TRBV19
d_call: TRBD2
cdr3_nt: TGTGCCAGTAGTATGGGGACTAGTCCTGAGACCCAGTACTTC
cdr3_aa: CASSMGTSPETQYF

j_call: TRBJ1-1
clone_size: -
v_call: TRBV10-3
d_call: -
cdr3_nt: TGTGCCATCAGGGGGGGGGCAGGCTTCAGTACTGAAGCTTTCTTT
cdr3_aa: CAIRGGAGFSTEAFF

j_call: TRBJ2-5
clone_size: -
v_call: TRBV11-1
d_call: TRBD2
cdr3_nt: TGTGCCAGCAGCTTAGCGGAGGGAGGGGAAGAGACCCAGTACTTC
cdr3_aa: CASSLAEGGEETQYF

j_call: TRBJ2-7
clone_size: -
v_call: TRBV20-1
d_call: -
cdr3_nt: TGCAGTGCTAGAGAAAGCTACGAGCAGTACTTC
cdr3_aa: CSARESYEQYF

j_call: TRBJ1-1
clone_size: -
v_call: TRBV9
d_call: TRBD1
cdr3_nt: TGTGCCAGCAGCACCAAGACAGGGGCTGAAGCTTTCTTT
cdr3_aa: CASSTKTGAEAFF

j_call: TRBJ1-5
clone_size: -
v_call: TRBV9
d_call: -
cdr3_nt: TGTGCCAGCAGCGTAGGGCTAACAGACCAGCCCCAGCATTTT
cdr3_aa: CASSVGLTDQPQHF

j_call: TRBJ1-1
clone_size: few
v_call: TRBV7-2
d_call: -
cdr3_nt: TGTGCCAGCAGCTTAGTTCCGGAGACTGAAGCTTTCTTT
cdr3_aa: CASSLVPETEAFF

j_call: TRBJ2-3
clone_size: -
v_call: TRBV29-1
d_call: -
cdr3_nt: TGCAGCGTTGGGCAACGCACAGATACGCAGTATTTT
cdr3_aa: CSVGQRTDTQYF

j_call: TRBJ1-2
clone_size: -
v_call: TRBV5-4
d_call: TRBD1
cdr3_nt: TGTGCCAGCAGCTTCGGACAGGGGGCGCGTAACTATGGCTACACCTTC
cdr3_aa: CASSFGQGARNYGYTF

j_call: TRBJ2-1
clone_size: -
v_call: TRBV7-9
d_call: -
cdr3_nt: TGTGCCAGCAGCCCGGGGAGGAACAATGAGCAGTTCTTC
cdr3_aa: CASSPGRNNEQFF

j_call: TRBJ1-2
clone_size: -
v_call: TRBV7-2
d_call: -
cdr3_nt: TGTGCCAGCAGCCTCCCTGGGGCCCACTATGGCTACACCTTC
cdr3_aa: CASSLPGAHYGYTF

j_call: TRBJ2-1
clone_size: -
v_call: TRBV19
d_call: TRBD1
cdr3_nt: TGTGCCAGTAGTCCCCGGTTGGGGACAGGGTTCAATGAGCAGTTCTTC
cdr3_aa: CASSPRLGTGFNEQFF

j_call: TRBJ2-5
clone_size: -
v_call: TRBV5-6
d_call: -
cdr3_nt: TGTGCCAGCAGCTACACAGAGACCCAGTACTTC
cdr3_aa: CASSYTETQYF

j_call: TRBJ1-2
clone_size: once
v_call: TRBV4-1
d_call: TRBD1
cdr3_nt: TGCGCCAGCAGCCAAGTACAGGGGGCGGACTATGGCTACACCTTC
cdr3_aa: CASSQVQGADYGYTF

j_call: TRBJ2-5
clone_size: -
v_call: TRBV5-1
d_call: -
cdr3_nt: TGCGCCAGCAAGTCTATGGAGACCCAGTACTTC
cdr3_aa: CASKSMETQYF

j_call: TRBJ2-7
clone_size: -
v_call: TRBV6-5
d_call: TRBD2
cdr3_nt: TGTGCCAGCAGGCCCCTAGCGGGGTCCTACGAGCAGTACTTC
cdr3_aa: CASRPLAGSYEQYF

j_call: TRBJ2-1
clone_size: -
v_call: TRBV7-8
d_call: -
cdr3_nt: TGTGCCAGCAGCCAAGGGGGGGCCAATGAGCAGTTCTTC
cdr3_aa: CASSQGGANEQFF

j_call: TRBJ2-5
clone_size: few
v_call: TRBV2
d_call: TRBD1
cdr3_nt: TGTGCCAGCAGGCGGGACAGGGCTCCTGGCTGGGAGACCCAGTACTTC
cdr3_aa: CASRRDRAPGWETQYF

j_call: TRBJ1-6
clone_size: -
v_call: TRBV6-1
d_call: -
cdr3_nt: TGTGCCAGCAGTCGCCGGGATCCAGATTCACCCCTCCACTTT
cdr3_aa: CASSRRDPDSPLHF

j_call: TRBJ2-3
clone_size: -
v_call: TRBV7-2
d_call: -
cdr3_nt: TGTGCCAGCAGCCAAGGGGCCACAGATACGCAGTATTTT
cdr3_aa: CASSQGATDTQYF

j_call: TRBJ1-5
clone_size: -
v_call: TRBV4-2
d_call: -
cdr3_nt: TGTGCCAGCAGCTCGGGGGAGGGGGTGACTCAGCCCCAGCATTTT
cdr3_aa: CASSSGEGVTQPQHF

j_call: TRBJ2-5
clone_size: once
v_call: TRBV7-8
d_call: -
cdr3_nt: TGTGCCAGCAGCTCCCTTGAGGAGGCCCAGTACTTC
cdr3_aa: CASSSLEEAQYF

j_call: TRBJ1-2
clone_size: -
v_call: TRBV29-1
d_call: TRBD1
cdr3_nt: TGCAGCGCCAAAGGGACAGCATCTAACTATGGCTACACCTTC
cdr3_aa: CSAKGTASNYGYTF

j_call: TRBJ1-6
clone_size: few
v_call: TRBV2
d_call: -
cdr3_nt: TGTGCCAGCAGTGTCGGAGATTCACCCCTCCACTTT
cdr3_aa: CASSVGDSPLHF

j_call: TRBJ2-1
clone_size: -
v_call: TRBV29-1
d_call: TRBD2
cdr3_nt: TGCAGCCTGGGGGGGGGAGACAATGAGCAGTTCTTC
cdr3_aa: CSLGGGDNEQFF

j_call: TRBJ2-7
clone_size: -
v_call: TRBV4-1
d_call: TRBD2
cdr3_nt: TGCGCCAGCAGCCAAGGTCCAGCGGGGGTCGAGCAGTACTTC
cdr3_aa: CASSQGPAGVEQYF

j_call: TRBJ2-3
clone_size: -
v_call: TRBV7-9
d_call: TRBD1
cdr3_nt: TGTGCCAGCAGCTCGGGACAGGGGGATACGCAGTATTTT
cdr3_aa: CASSSGQGDTQYF

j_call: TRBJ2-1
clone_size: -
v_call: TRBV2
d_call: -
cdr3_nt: TGTGCCAGCACCTCTCTTGGGCCAGTCTCCTACAATGAGCAGTTCTTC
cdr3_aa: CASTSLGPVSYNEQFF